One and the same sample provided the 25 T cell receptor beta chains below, sequenced in a study of control samples from healthy donors and cancer patients. The table came from immunoSEQ multiplex PCR; TCRdb's copy has only in-frame clones and leaves some out. The sample has 71,000 or so clones, 89% seen once; the top ten hold around 19%. The source material was PBMCs. The receptors come from a man aged 55 to 69 with lung cancer.

The V call is TRBV30, the J call TRBJ2-7; maybe TRBD2 (5 bases). The germline V gene has CDR1 GTSNPN and CDR2 SVGIG (reference sequence). Trimming pared 5 bases from V and 6 bases from J, leaving 17 bases between. The CDR3 length is 13 residues. The CDR3 bases are TGTGCCTGGGACGTATTGGGAGTATCCGAGCAGTACTTC. This translates into CAWDVLGVSEQYF.

The rearrangement joins TRBV6-1 to TRBJ1-6; D not resolved. This CDR3 is 18 amino acids long. The V gene lost 2 bases and the J gene lost 8 bases, with 22 bases spanning the gap. Germline V gives CDR1 MNHNS, CDR2 SASEGT. CDR3 nucleotides: TGTGCCAGCAGTGAACCCTTCGCAAGGGTATGGGTTGATTCACCCCTCCACTTT. This codes for CASSEPFARVWVDSPLHF.

The rearrangement links TRBV7-8 to TRBJ2-3; TRBD2 aligns across 8 bases. Germline values: CDR1 SGHVS, CDR2 FQNEAQ. V shed 6 bases, J shed 0 bases, and the junction held 8 bases outside the gene matches. The CDR3 sequence is 16 residues long. The CDR3 region is CASRSSRGASTDTQYF. The CDR3, as DNA: TGTGCCAGCAGGTCCTCGCGGGGGGCTAGCACAGATACGCAGTATTTT. Filled out from reference TRBV7-8 and TRBJ2-3, the complete variable domain reads GAGVSQSPRYKVAKRGQDVALRCDPISGHVSLFWYQQALGQGPEFLTYFQNEAQLDKSGLPSDRFFAERPEGSVSTLKIQRTQQEDSAVYLCASRSSRGASTDTQYFGPGTRLTVL.

CDR3 amino acids: CASREWDGGYTF. The CDR3 coding sequence is TGTGCCAGCAGAGAGTGGGATGGTGGCTACACCTTC. The V and J genes are TRBV6-5 and TRBJ1-2; D ambiguous. This CDR3 comprises 12 residues. The V gene's germline CDR1 is MNHEY and CDR2 SVGAGI. Trimming shortened V by 6 bases and J by 7 bases, and 12 bases separated the two germline ends.

This rearrangement joins TRBV24-1 to TRBJ2-6, with a weak D call TRBD2 (5 bases). CDR3 length: 18 residues. V dropped 3 bases and J dropped 0 bases, with 14 bases sitting between them. Germline V gene data show CDR1 as KGHDR and CDR2 as SFDVKD. DNA of the CDR3: TGTGCCACCAGTGATACCACTGCGGGCGCCTCTGGGGCCAACGTCCTGACTTTC. Its translation is CATSDTTAGASGANVLTF.

V and J are TRBV6-5 and TRBJ1-2; perhaps TRBD1 as D (6 bases). V was cut by 3 bases and J by 3 bases, with 11 bases left in between. The CDR3 consists of 14 residues. The germline V gene encodes CDR1 MNHEY and CDR2 SVGAGI. CDR3 loop: CASSYGDTDYGYTF. The CDR3 DNA sequence: TGTGCCAGCAGTTATGGGGACACGGACTATGGCTACACCTTC.

This chain links TRBV27 with TRBJ2-3; D is uncertain. The length of the CDR3 is 14 residues. Trimming stripped 2 bases from V and 2 bases from J, with 8 bases between. Germline lookup yields CDR1 MNHEY and CDR2 SMNVEV (reference sequence). The CDR3 region is CASSLKEATDTQYF. In DNA form, the CDR3 reads TGTGCCAGCAGTTTAAAGGAAGCCACAGATACGCAGTATTTT.

The chain uses TRBV6-5 and TRBJ2-3; 9 bases are shared with TRBD2. This CDR3 is built from 15 residues. The V gene end was trimmed by 10 bases and the J gene end by 2 bases; junction bases not matched to a gene: 10. Per the germline V gene, CDR1 is MNHEY and CDR2 is SVGAGI. CDR3 sequence reads: CANQVAGEYTDTQYF. As DNA, the CDR3 is TGTGCCAACCAAGTAGCGGGGGAATACACAGATACGCAGTATTTT.

V and J are TRBV5-1 and TRBJ2-5, with D possibly being TRBD1 (5 bases). Trimming left V 3 bases short and J 4 bases short, with 16 bases between. The germline V gene has CDR1 SGHRS and CDR2 YFSETQ. The CDR3 extends over 15 amino acids. The CDR3 loop is CASSSTQGRGETQYF. In nucleotides, the CDR3 is TGCGCCAGCAGCTCCACCCAGGGAAGGGGAGAGACCCAGTACTTC.

This clone came up once. The rearrangement links TRBV29-1 to TRBJ2-3, with 12 nucleotides matching TRBD2. The CDR3 runs to 15 residues. The ends lost 5 bases at V and 2 bases at J; junction bases unmatched: 5. CDR1 and CDR2 (germline): SQVTM, ANQGSEA. The CDR3: CSVRTSGAYTDTQYF. The DNA for the CDR3 is TGCAGCGTTCGGACTAGCGGGGCCTACACAGATACGCAGTATTTT.

V gene TRBV6-5 combines with J gene TRBJ1-2, with 7 bases that match TRBD1. Germline CDR1 and CDR2: MNHEY and SVGAGI. J gave up 4 bases and V 6 bases, and 2 bases lay outside the gene matches. The CDR3 spans 12 residues. In DNA form, the CDR3 reads TGTGCCAGCAGCGCAGGGGGCTATGGCTACACCTTC. This encodes CASSAGGYGYTF.

The sample holds one count of this clone. This rearrangement joins TRBV11-2 to TRBJ2-6, with a weak D call TRBD2 (5 bases). Per germline, CDR1 SGHAT and CDR2 FQNNGV. This CDR3 has 15 residues. V was shortened by 0 bases and J by 2 bases, with 5 bases between the two germline ends. The CDR3, as DNA: TGTGCCAGCAGCTTAGAGAGGGCTGGGGCCAACGTCCTGACTTTC. It translates to CASSLERAGANVLTF.

This clone was recorded a few times. The chain carries TRBV7-2 and TRBJ1-4; 9 nucleotides line up with TRBD1. J lost 7 bases, V lost 3 bases, and 9 bases had no gene match. CDR1 is SGHTA and CDR2 is FQGNSA in the germline V gene. The CDR3 extends over 16 amino acids. The CDR3 coding sequence is TGTGCCAGCAGCTTGAATTGGGGACAGGGAAGTGAAAAACTGTTTTTT. Amino acid sequence: CASSLNWGQGSEKLFF.

The chain carries TRBV7-9 and TRBJ2-7; 7 positions agree with TRBD1. V lost 4 bases, J lost 0 bases, and 15 bases stayed unmatched. CDR3 size: 18 residues. Germline V CDR1 and CDR2: SEHNR, FQNEAQ (reference sequence). In nucleotides, the CDR3 is TGTGCCAGCAGCTCGGGACAGCCGAACGTACCTAGCTCCTACGAGCAGTACGTC. This sequence encodes CASSSGQPNVPSSYEQYV.

The chain has TRBV5-4 and TRBJ2-3; TRBD2 matches 10 bases. Germline lookup yields CDR1 SGHNT and CDR2 YYREEE (reference sequence). V dropped 7 bases and J dropped 4; count of bases not matched to a gene: 9. The length of the CDR3 is 15 residues. CDR3 loop: CASWERGGPSDTQYF. CDR3 sequence (DNA): TGTGCCAGCTGGGAGCGGGGGGGACCGTCAGATACGCAGTATTTT.

J is TRBJ2-6 and V is TRBV4-1, with a weak D call TRBD1 (5 bases). There are 16 residues in the CDR3. Germline V CDR1 and CDR2: MGHRA, YSYEKL. V lost 6 bases and J lost 0, with 12 bases in between. The CDR3, as DNA: TGCGCCAGCAGTCCACCACAGGTCTCTGGGGCCAACGTCCTGACTTTC. Translated: CASSPPQVSGANVLTF.

This chain links TRBV19 with TRBJ1-5; D is uncertain. V was clipped by 7 bases and J by 9 bases, with 7 bases between them. Germline assignment: CDR1 LNHDA and CDR2 SQIVND (reference sequence). The CDR3 contains 10 residues. CDR3 in DNA: TGTGCCAGTAACAGCGCGCCCCAGCATTTT. Translation gives CASNSAPQHF.

This clone has a handful of counts. This rearrangement joins TRBV7-9 to TRBJ1-2; TRBD1 agrees at 8 bases. CDR3 length: 17 amino acids. Germline CDR1 and CDR2: SEHNR and FQNEAQ (reference sequence). The V and J ends lost 2 bases and 2 bases, in that order; junction bases with no gene match: 10. The CDR3 region is CASSLNSGQGGNYGYTF. The CDR3 nucleotides read TGTGCCAGCAGCTTAAACTCCGGACAGGGAGGGAACTATGGCTACACCTTC.

This clone was counted once. The chain uses TRBV3-1 (or the pseudogene TRBV3-2) and TRBJ1-5; TRBD1 might be the D (5 bases). The CDR3 contains 15 residues. V lost 1 base and J lost 1, with 8 bases in between. The germline V gene encodes CDR1 LGHDT and CDR2 YNNKEL (reference sequence). Written as DNA, the CDR3 is TGTGCCAGCAGCCAAGGGGCAGGGAGCAATCAGCCCCAGCATTTT. This codes for CASSQGAGSNQPQHF.

The gene calls are TRBV11-3 and TRBJ2-1; the D gene is possibly TRBD1 (5 bases). This CDR3 is built from 13 residues. V shed 6 bases and J shed 5 bases, with 11 bases lying between them. CDR1 and CDR2 (germline): SGHNT, YENEEA. For the CDR3, the DNA is TGTGCCAGCAGTTGGGGCTTTGACAATGAGCAGTTCTTC. Translating gives CASSWGFDNEQFF.

The chain joins TRBV7-2 to TRBJ1-6; tentatively, D is TRBD1 (5 bases). V was cut by 5 bases and J by 6 bases, with 14 bases left in between. Germline V gene data show CDR1 as SGHTA and CDR2 as FQGNSA. This CDR3 is 15 amino acids long. The CDR3 bases are TGTGCCAGCAGCCTGGAGACAGCAACTAATTCACCCCTCCACTTT. Amino acid sequence: CASSLETATNSPLHF.

The V and J genes are TRBV7-2 and TRBJ2-5; possible D gene TRBD1, 6 bases. The CDR3 runs to 13 residues. V dropped 1 base and J dropped 3 bases, with 6 bases sitting between them. Germline V lookup: CDR1 SGHTA, CDR2 FQGNSA. CDR3 bases: TGTGCCAGCAGCTTAGACAGGGAAGAGACCCAGTACTTC. This gives the protein CASSLDREETQYF.

V gene TRBV4-2 combines with J gene TRBJ1-5, with 7 bases aligning to TRBD1. Germline CDR1 LGHNA, CDR2 YNFKEQ. The CDR3 covers 17 residues. The V and J ends lost 0 bases and 3 bases, in that order; junction bases with no gene match: 8. The CDR3 DNA sequence: TGTGCCAGCAGCCAAGATCTCGTGGGACAGTTCAATCAGCCCCAGCATTTT. As protein: CASSQDLVGQFNQPQHF.

V and J are TRBV5-1 and TRBJ1-3; D gene uncertain. Germline V gene lookup returns CDR1 SGHRS and CDR2 YFSETQ. The CDR3 contains 15 residues. V shed 4 bases and J shed 2 bases, with 13 bases lying between them. The CDR3 coding sequence is TGCGCCAGCAGCAGATCAGGCAGTACTGGAAACACCATATATTTT. Translated: CASSRSGSTGNTIYF.

The chain uses TRBV5-1 and TRBJ2-3; 8 bases are shared with TRBD2. J gave up 9 bases and V 0 bases, and 15 bases lay outside the gene matches. CDR3 length equals 17 residues. Per the germline V gene, CDR1 is SGHRS and CDR2 is YFSETQ. DNA for the CDR3: TGCGCCAGCAGCTTGGCGGGACTAGTTGATCCCTCGGCCACGCAGTATTTT. This codes for CASSLAGLVDPSATQYF.